One and the same sample provided the 30 T cell receptor beta chains below, sequenced in a study of Ad26.COV2.S vaccination and SARS-CoV-2 variants. TCRdb keeps only in-frame clones here, not all; method: immunoSEQ multiplex PCR. The sample comprises approximately 410,000 clones, roughly 90% of which are singletons, and approximately 4% rests with the top ten. Treatment meaning: roughly 19 received Ad26.COV2.S at low or high dose, single or two shots; several received placebo; per-sample allocation not given. Sampling was done on day 63 after the first vaccine or placebo injection. The sequences come from peripheral blood, collected in a trial of Ad26.COV2.S vaccine versus placebo. These receptors were collected from a person between 18 and 60 years old who received the Ad26.COV2.S COVID-19 vaccine or a placebo.

The V call is TRBV19, the J call TRBJ2-7; 8 nucleotides match TRBD1. This CDR3 has 15 amino acids. The V gene's germline CDR1 is LNHDA and CDR2 SQIVND (reference sequence). Trimming cost V 3 bases and J 5 bases; bases outside gene matches: 9. CDR3 in amino acids: CASSIGQGAFHEQYF. As DNA, the CDR3 is TGTGCCAGTAGTATCGGACAGGGAGCCTTCCACGAGCAGTACTTC.

V and J are TRBV27 and TRBJ1-6; TRBD1 aligns across 8 bases. The trim removed 6 bases at V and 3 bases at J, leaving 4 bases unmatched. The CDR3 has 15 residues. Per the germline V gene, CDR1 is MNHEY and CDR2 is SMNVEV (reference sequence). The CDR3 DNA is TGTGCCAGCAGGGACAGGGTTTTCTATAATTCACCCCTCCACTTT. Translated, it gives CASRDRVFYNSPLHF.

On this clone itself: Other DNA sequences in the sample encode the same CDR3. The gene calls are TRBV9 and TRBJ2-3; D not resolved. The length of the CDR3 is 13 residues. The ends were cut back, 0 bases at V and 0 bases at J, with 2 bases in the middle. CDR1 and CDR2 (germline): SGDLS, YYNGEE. This CDR3 reads CASSVASTDTQYF. CDR3 DNA sequence: TGTGCCAGCAGCGTAGCTAGCACAGATACGCAGTATTTT.

CDR3 region: CASSFFGQGRNSPLHF. The CDR3 coding sequence is TGTGCCAGCAGTTTTTTTGGGCAGGGGCGAAATTCACCCCTCCACTTT. V gene TRBV28 combines with J gene TRBJ1-6; maybe TRBD1 (6 bases). The CDR3 sequence is 16 residues long. Trimming pared 3 bases from V and 7 bases from J, leaving 16 bases between. CDR1 is MDHEN, CDR2 SYDVKM, per germline.

In nucleotides, the CDR3 is TGTGCCAGCAGTTTACAGGGATCCTACGAGCAGTACTTC. Residues: CASSLQGSYEQYF. V is TRBV28 and J is TRBJ2-7, with a weak D call TRBD1 (5 bases). The V and J ends lost 2 bases and 1 base respectively, with 6 bases between them. Germline V gene sequence: CDR1 MDHEN, CDR2 SYDVKM. This CDR3 has 13 residues.

J is TRBJ2-3 and V is TRBV6-2 or TRBV6-3; unclear D gene. The CDR3 is 15 amino acids. V dropped 0 bases and J dropped 2 bases, with 9 bases sitting between them. Germline V gives CDR1 MNHEY, CDR2 SVGEGT. In DNA form, the CDR3 reads TGTGCCAGCAGTTACTCGGAACGGGTCACAGATACGCAGTATTTT. It codes for CASSYSERVTDTQYF.

The rearrangement links TRBV7-3 to TRBJ2-2, with TRBD2 as a possible D gene (6 bases). Deletions cut 5 bases from V and 7 bases from J, with 17 bases between. From germline, CDR1 is SGHTA and CDR2 FQGTGA. The CDR3 is 15 amino acids. CDR3: CASSPGVGYGGELFF. The CDR3 coding sequence is TGTGCCAGCAGCCCGGGGGTTGGGTACGGCGGGGAGCTGTTTTTT.

This sequence joins TRBV27 and TRBJ1-2, with a tentative D call TRBD1 (6 bases). From germline, CDR1 is MNHEY and CDR2 SMNVEV (reference sequence). The V gene lost 3 bases and the J gene lost 6 bases, with 8 bases spanning the gap. The CDR3 loop spans 12 amino acids. The CDR3 region has the DNA TGTGCCAGCAGTTTTTCAGGGGATGGCTACACCTTC. Translation: CASSFSGDGYTF.

This sequence joins TRBV4-1 and TRBJ2-2; 12 bases map to TRBD1. The CDR3 runs 19 residues. With V trimmed by 4 bases and J by 1 base, 10 bases remained unmatched. Germline CDR1 MGHRA, CDR2 YSYEKL. This chain's CDR3 is CASSLPPGTGGLNTGELFF. DNA of the CDR3: TGCGCCAGCAGCCTTCCCCCCGGGACAGGGGGCCTGAACACCGGGGAGCTGTTTTTT.

V and J are TRBV7-2 and TRBJ1-2, with 8 bases aligning to TRBD1. The CDR3 covers 14 residues. V lost 1 base and J lost 7; bases outside the gene matches: 5. Germline V gene sequence: CDR1 SGHTA, CDR2 FQGNSA. The CDR3 region is CASSLVGQGGGYTF. For the CDR3, the DNA is TGTGCCAGCAGCTTAGTAGGACAGGGTGGTGGCTACACCTTC. Full variable domain (missing parts from reference TRBV7-2 and TRBJ1-2): GAGVSQSPSNKVTEKGKDVELRCDPISGHTALYWYRQSLGQGLEFLIYFQGNSAPDKSGLPSDRFSAERTGGSVSTLTIQRTQQEDSAVYLCASSLVGQGGGYTFGSGTRLTVV.

The rearrangement joins TRBV7-2 to TRBJ1-3; no reliable D call. The CDR3 covers 16 residues. Germline CDR1 and CDR2: SGHTA and FQGNSA. Trimming took off 1 base at V and 0 bases at J, with 10 bases between the two ends. CDR3: CASSLGAVYSGNTIYF. CDR3 DNA: TGTGCCAGCAGCTTAGGGGCGGTATACTCTGGAAACACCATATATTTT.

The chain joins TRBV6-5 to TRBJ2-7, with TRBD1 identical over 7 bases. The CDR3 totals 15 residues. Germline CDR1 and CDR2: MNHEY and SVGAGI. V trimming: 6 bases; J trimming: 1 base; junction bases outside the gene matches: 9. The CDR3 reads CASRVEGAGSYEQYF. The CDR3 DNA follows: TGTGCCAGCAGGGTAGAGGGGGCTGGTTCCTACGAGCAGTACTTC.

J is TRBJ1-3 and V is TRBV9, with 8 bases lining up with TRBD1. This CDR3 is 19 amino acids long. Germline CDR1 is SGDLS and CDR2 is YYNGEE. Trimming took 4 bases from V and 0 from J; bases not matched to a gene: 15. The CDR3 here is CASSHPGQAVLGSGNTIYF. CDR3 sequence (DNA): TGTGCCAGCAGCCATCCGGGACAGGCGGTTTTAGGCTCTGGAAACACCATATATTTT.

The CDR3 here is CASSWAGLGGNTIYF. Written as DNA, the CDR3 is TGTGCCAGCAGCTGGGCAGGGTTAGGTGGAAACACCATATATTTT. V and J are TRBV6-5 and TRBJ1-3; perhaps TRBD1 as D (5 bases). V lost 6 bases to trimming and J lost 3 bases, with 15 bases between them. Germline V lookup: CDR1 MNHEY, CDR2 SVGAGI. This CDR3 has 15 residues.

The chain combines TRBV3-1 (or the pseudogene TRBV3-2) with TRBJ2-3; the D gene is possibly TRBD1 (5 bases). The CDR3 is 15 residues long. Trimming removed 2 bases from V and 6 bases from J, with 15 bases in between. Germline V gene lookup returns CDR1 LGHDT and CDR2 YNNKEL (reference sequence). The CDR3 is CASSQSHQGMDTQYF. The CDR3 coding sequence is TGTGCCAGCAGCCAAAGTCATCAGGGTATGGATACGCAGTATTTT.

The rearrangement joins TRBV18 to TRBJ1-2, with no clear D. V dropped 0 bases and J dropped 6 bases, with 8 bases sitting between them. Germline V gene lookup returns CDR1 KGHSH and CDR2 LQKENI. CDR3 length equals 13 residues. The CDR3 is CASSPPTGDGYTF. In DNA form, the CDR3 reads TGTGCCAGCTCACCACCGACCGGGGATGGCTACACCTTC.

This CDR3 reads CASSSAWATGGPGELFF. The CDR3 DNA reads TGTGCCAGCAGTTCCGCTTGGGCGACAGGGGGCCCCGGGGAGCTGTTTTTT. This sequence joins TRBV27 and TRBJ2-2, with TRBD1 identical over 10 bases. The CDR3 runs 17 residues. Germline V gene sequence: CDR1 MNHEY, CDR2 SMNVEV (reference sequence). J gave up 6 bases and V 4 bases, and 11 bases lay outside the gene matches.

The genes are TRBV19 and TRBJ1-3, with 7 bases fitting TRBD1. With V trimmed by 4 bases and J by 0 bases, 9 bases remained unmatched. CDR3 length: 17 residues. The germline V gene has CDR1 LNHDA and CDR2 SQIVND (reference sequence). CDR3 DNA: TGTGCCAGTAGTACCCTCGGACAGGATTACTCTGGAAACACCATATATTTT. As protein: CASSTLGQDYSGNTIYF.

This clone occurred once. The CDR3 nucleotides are TGTGCCAGCAGGCGGACAGCCTACGAGCAGTACTTC. This translates into CASRRTAYEQYF. The chain recombines TRBV11-3 with TRBJ2-7; weak D call: TRBD1 (6 bases). The V gene lost 6 bases and the J gene lost 2 bases, with 8 bases spanning the gap. This CDR3 region has 12 residues. The V gene's germline CDR1 is SGHNT and CDR2 YENEEA.

The chain combines TRBV4-3 with TRBJ2-1; D may correspond to TRBD1 or TRBD2 (5 bases each). Trimming pared 4 bases from V and 6 bases from J, leaving 19 bases between. Germline values: CDR1 LGHNA, CDR2 YSLEER. This CDR3 is 16 amino acids long. CDR3 sequence (DNA): TGCGCCAGCAGCCCAAAAGACCCCTCAGGGACCAATGAGCAGTTCTTC. It translates to CASSPKDPSGTNEQFF.

The chain employs TRBV7-2 and TRBJ1-5, with TRBD1 as a possible D gene (6 bases). Between the trimmed V and J ends, which lost 1 base and 10 bases, there was a span of 17 bases. The germline CDR1 and CDR2 sequences are SGHTA and FQGNSA. This CDR3 region has 15 residues. CDR3 residues: CASSLEGGDYVPQHF. The CDR3 DNA follows: TGTGCCAGCAGCTTAGAGGGGGGAGATTATGTTCCCCAGCATTTT.

This clone is a singleton in its sample. This chain links TRBV11-2 with TRBJ2-3; possibly TRBD1 or TRBD2 for D (5 bases each). The CDR3 runs 16 residues. Germline V gene sequence: CDR1 SGHAT, CDR2 FQNNGV. V was clipped by 0 bases and J by 1 base, with 11 bases between them. The DNA for the CDR3 is TGTGCCAGCAGCTTAGATAGGCTGGGGGGCACAGATACGCAGTATTTT. Translating it yields CASSLDRLGGTDTQYF.

This rearrangement joins TRBV7-9 to TRBJ2-5; D not resolved. Trimming stripped 3 bases from V and 2 bases from J, with 10 bases between. The length of the CDR3 is 14 residues. The germline gives CDR1 SEHNR, CDR2 FQNEAQ (reference sequence). The DNA for the CDR3 is TGTGCCAGCAGCTTTCCGGGTTTTCAAGAGACCCAGTACTTC. This sequence encodes CASSFPGFQETQYF.

V is TRBV5-4 and J is TRBJ2-1; D possibly corresponds to TRBD2 (5 bases). The germline CDR1 and CDR2 sequences are SGHNT and YYREEE (reference sequence). V dropped 0 bases and J dropped 7 bases, with 8 bases sitting between them. The CDR3 is 13 amino acids. CDR3 bases: TGTGCCAGCAGCTTGGTTACTAGTAATGAGCAGTTCTTC. The encoded protein is CASSLVTSNEQFF.

The chain recombines TRBV5-5 with TRBJ2-6, with TRBD2 matching over 12 bases. The CDR3 totals 18 residues. J gave up 0 bases and V 4 bases, and 5 bases lay outside the gene matches. Germline V gene lookup returns CDR1 SGHKS and CDR2 YYEKEE (reference sequence). CDR3 sequence: CASSPTSGGPSGANVLTF. The CDR3 nucleotides read TGTGCCAGCAGCCCAACTAGCGGGGGGCCCTCTGGGGCCAACGTCCTGACTTTC. Looking up the rest from reference TRBV5-5 and TRBJ2-6 gives the full variable domain: DAGVTQSPTHLIKTRGQQVTLRCSPISGHKSVSWYQQVLGQGPQFIFQYYEKEERGRGNFPDRFSARQFPNYSSELNVNALLLGDSALYLCASSPTSGGPSGANVLTFGAGSRLTVL.

This chain joins TRBV11-2 and TRBJ2-1, with D tentatively TRBD2 (5 bases). Germline values: CDR1 SGHAT, CDR2 FQNNGV. The CDR3 length is 15 residues. The V gene lost 0 bases and the J gene lost 8 bases, with 14 bases spanning the gap. CDR3 region: CASSLDFRVSDEQFF. CDR3 coding DNA: TGTGCCAGCAGCTTAGACTTTCGGGTTAGCGATGAGCAGTTCTTC.

V usage is TRBV9 and J usage is TRBJ1-4; D is unclear. Germline lookup yields CDR1 SGDLS and CDR2 YYNGEE. The CDR3 covers 13 residues. Trimming cost V 0 bases and J 14 bases, with 14 bases left between them. The CDR3 sequence: CASSVEGREGLFF. The CDR3 DNA reads as TGTGCCAGCAGCGTAGAAGGGAGGGAAGGGCTGTTTTTT.

The V call is TRBV9, the J call TRBJ2-7, with TRBD1 identical over 10 bases. Germline-derived CDR1 and CDR2 are SGDLS and YYNGEE. CDR3 length: 14 residues. The J segment lost 6 bases and the V segment lost 2 bases, leaving 5 bases of the junction unmatched. CDR3 bases: TGTGCCAGCAGCGTGACAGGGGGCACGGTCGAGCAGTACTTC. Translating it yields CASSVTGGTVEQYF.

This clone came up a few times. V is TRBV7-9 and J is TRBJ2-7, with 10 bases lining up with TRBD2. CDR1 and CDR2 from the germline V gene are SEHNR and FQNEAQ (reference sequence). This CDR3 has 15 amino acids. V shed 4 bases, J shed 4 bases, and the junction held 7 bases outside the gene matches. This chain's CDR3 is CASSSSSGGSYEQYF. The CDR3 bases are TGTGCCAGCAGCTCCTCTAGCGGGGGATCATACGAGCAGTACTTC.

The V call is TRBV7-6, the J call TRBJ2-3, with 9 nucleotides matching TRBD1. Germline V gives CDR1 SGHVS, CDR2 FNYEAQ. Germline trimming cut 2 bases from V and 5 bases from J; bases unmatched to any gene: 5. The CDR3 length is 15 residues. The CDR3: CASSLTGGGGDTQYF. The CDR3 bases are TGTGCCAGCAGCTTAACAGGGGGCGGAGGAGATACGCAGTATTTT.